This is a list of T cell receptor beta chains from one sample in a study of glioma-infiltrating T cells. Via MiXCR, TCRdb re-called the multiplex PCR reads, giving one row per CDR3 protein. The top ten clones hold under 40% of a sample with more than 90,000 distinct CDR3 sequences, roughly 39% of them seen once. Sequenced sample: glioma tissue, nonneoplastic brain tissue, or PBMCs (not recorded which). Receptors originate from a human donor with low-grade glioma or glioblastoma, undergoing nonglioma brain surgery, or in good health (not recorded which). CDR3s include the opening cysteine and the closing phenylalanine or tryptophan. D genes are given only for firm matches. Rows may omit the clone size; those that give it use once, few, many or a size class.

>TRBV24-1|TRBJ2-3|-|-
CATCPPETDAQYF
TGTGCCACCTGTCCCCCGGAAACAGATGCGCAGTATTTT
>TRBV7-9|TRBJ1-2|once|TRBD1
CASSLTGGGYTF
TGTGCCAGCAGCTTGACAGGGGGTGGCTACACCTTC
>TRBV20-1|TRBJ2-2|many|-
CSARDIAGSTGELFF
TGCAGTGCTAGAGATATCGCGGGGTCCACCGGGGAGCTGTTTTTT
>TRBV7-8|TRBJ2-7|-|-
CASSLAGGSYGQYF
TGTGCCAGCAGCTTAGCAGGCGGTTCCTACGGGCAGTACTTC
>TRBV13|TRBJ2-3|-|-
CASSLASFGGGTDTQYF
TGTGCCAGCAGCTTAGCCTCTTTTGGCGGGGGCACAGATACGCAGTATTTT
>TRBV20-1|TRBJ2-2|-|-
CSARDSVGVRTGELFF
TGCAGTGCTAGAGATTCCGTGGGGGTGAGGACCGGGGAGCTGTTTTTT
>TRBV24-1|TRBJ2-3|many|-
CATSGAGTDTQYF
TGTGCCACCAGCGGAGCGGGCACAGATACGCAGTATTTT
>TRBV5-1|TRBJ2-7|few|-
CASSSNAAAYEQYF
TGCGCCAGCAGCTCGAACGCCGCCGCCTACGAGCAGTACTTC
>TRBV2|TRBJ1-3|-|-
CASSERQGNTICF
TGTGCCAGCAGTGAAAGGCAAGGAAACACCATATGTTTT
>TRBV6-1|TRBJ2-7|-|TRBD1
CASSAGQGNEQYF
TGCGCCAGCAGCGCAGGACAGGGCAACGAGCAGTACTTC
>TRBV5-4|TRBJ1-2|many|-
CASSLRQEGYGYTF
TGTGCCAGCAGCTTGAGACAGGAAGGCTATGGCTACACCTTC
>TRBV6-5|TRBJ2-1|many|-
CASSYSRGISGYNEQFF
TGTGCCAGCAGTTACAGTCGAGGTATTAGCGGTTACAATGAGCAGTTCTTC
>TRBV25-1|TRBJ2-3|-|-
CASSVGHGGRDTQYF
TGTGCCAGCAGTGTAGGACATGGGGGACGGGATACGCAGTATTTT
>TRBV5-8|TRBJ2-3|many|-
CASSLGQGGTDTQYF
TGTGCCAGCAGCTTGGGTCAGGGAGGCACAGATACGCAGTATTTT
>TRBV14|TRBJ2-3|many|-
CASSHSLTDTQYF
TGTGCCAGCAGCCATTCGCTAACAGATACGCAGTATTTT
>TRBV5-1|TRBJ2-7|-|TRBD1
CASNLGGTGPYEQYF
TGCGCCAGCAACTTGGGCGGGACAGGCCCCTACGAGCAGTACTTC
>TRBV12-3/TRBV12-4|TRBJ2-5|-|-
CASSPRGDPKETQYF
TGTGCCAGCAGTCCGAGGGGGGATCCAAAAGAGACCCAGTACTTC
>TRBV20-1|TRBJ1-1|-|TRBD1
CSASIRGGTGNTEAFF
TGCAGTGCTTCAATCCGAGGAGGGACAGGTAACACTGAAGCTTTCTTT
>TRBV6-6|TRBJ1-2|many|TRBD1
CASSYIRTGDEQGRGYTF
TGTGCCAGCAGTTACATTCGGACAGGCGACGAGCAAGGGAGGGGCTACACCTTC
>TRBV7-8|TRBJ2-5|many|TRBD2
CASSPGTSRNKRTQYF
TGTGCCAGCAGCCCGGGGACTAGCCGAAACAAGAGAACCCAGTACTTC
>TRBV11-2|TRBJ2-5|many|-
CASSLGGFIQETQYF
TGTGCCAGCAGCTTAGGGGGCTTCATTCAAGAGACCCAGTACTTC
>TRBV7-9|TRBJ2-3|many|-
CASSLFGQGWSDTQYF
TGTGCCAGCAGCTTATTTGGGCAGGGTTGGTCAGATACGCAGTATTTT
>TRBV27|TRBJ1-2|-|-
CASSFVGGGYGYTF
TGTGCCAGCAGTTTTGTAGGAGGGGGATATGGCTACACCTTC
>TRBV5-1|TRBJ1-4|many|TRBD1
CASSFGQGNEKLFF
TGCGCCAGCAGCTTCGGACAGGGGAATGAAAAACTGTTTTTT
>TRBV5-1|TRBJ2-7|many|TRBD2
CASRNGGGYEQYF
TGCGCCAGCCGGAACGGGGGGGGCTACGAGCAGTACTTC
>TRBV28|TRBJ2-7|-|-
CASSFYICSAPGPAAEQYF
-
>TRBV5-5|TRBJ2-3|-|-
CASSSTSSATDTQYF
TGTGCCAGCAGCTCGACTAGTAGTGCCACAGATACGCAGTATTTT
>TRBV4-1|TRBJ1-2|many|TRBD1
CASSQGGQETYGYTF
TGCGCCAGCAGCCAGGGGGGACAGGAGACATATGGCTACACCTTC
>TRBV3-1|TRBJ1-1|many|-
CASSPRHVPMNTEAFF
TGTGCCAGCAGCCCAAGGCACGTCCCCATGAACACTGAAGCTTTCTTT
>TRBV10-3|TRBJ2-1|many|-
CAISDQGYNEQFF
TGTGCCATCAGTGATCAGGGGTACAATGAGCAGTTCTTC
>TRBV27|TRBJ2-3|many|-
CVSSVTGDTQYF
TGTGTCAGCTCCGTAACGGGAGATACGCAGTATTTT
>TRBV28|TRBJ2-6|-|TRBD2
CASSLTGTTANVLTF
TGTGCCAGCAGTCTAACCGGGACTACGGCCAACGTCCTAACTTTC
>TRBV6-2/TRBV6-3|TRBJ2-3|-|TRBD2
CASSFYAGGADTQYF
TGTGCCAGCAGTTTTTACGCGGGGGGTGCAGATACGCAGTATTTT